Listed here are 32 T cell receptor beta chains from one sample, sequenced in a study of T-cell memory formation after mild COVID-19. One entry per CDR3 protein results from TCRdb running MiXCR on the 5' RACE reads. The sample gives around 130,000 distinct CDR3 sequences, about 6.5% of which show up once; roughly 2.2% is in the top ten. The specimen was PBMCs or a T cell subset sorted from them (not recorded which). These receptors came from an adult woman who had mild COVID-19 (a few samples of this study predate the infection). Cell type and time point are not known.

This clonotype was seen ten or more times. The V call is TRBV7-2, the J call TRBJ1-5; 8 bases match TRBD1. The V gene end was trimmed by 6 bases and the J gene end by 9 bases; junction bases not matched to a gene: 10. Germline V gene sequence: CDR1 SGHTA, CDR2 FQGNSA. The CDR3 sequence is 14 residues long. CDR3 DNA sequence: TGTGCCAGCAGTCTGGGGACAGGCGGACTGCCCCAGCATTTT. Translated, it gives CASSLGTGGLPQHF.

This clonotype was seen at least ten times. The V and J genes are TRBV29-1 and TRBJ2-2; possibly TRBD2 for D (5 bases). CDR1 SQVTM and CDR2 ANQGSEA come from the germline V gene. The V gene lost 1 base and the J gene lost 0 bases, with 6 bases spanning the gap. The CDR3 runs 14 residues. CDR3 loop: CSVEATTNTGELFF. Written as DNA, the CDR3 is TGCAGCGTTGAAGCGACTACGAACACCGGGGAGCTGTTTTTT.

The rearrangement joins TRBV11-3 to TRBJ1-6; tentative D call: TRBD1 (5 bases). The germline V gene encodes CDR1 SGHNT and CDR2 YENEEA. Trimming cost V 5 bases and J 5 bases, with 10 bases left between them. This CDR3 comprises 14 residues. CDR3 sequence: CASSPGPNNSPLHF. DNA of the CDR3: TGTGCCAGCAGCCCGGGACCGAATAATTCACCCCTCCACTTT.

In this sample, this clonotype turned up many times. As DNA, the CDR3 is TGCGCCAGCAGCTTGGTTGCGGGGGCGCCGACCGGGGAGCTGTTTTTT. Its translation: CASSLVAGAPTGELFF. The rearrangement uses TRBV5-1 and TRBJ2-2, with D tentatively TRBD2 (7 bases). The V gene lost 0 bases and the J gene lost 5 bases, with 14 bases spanning the gap. CDR3 size: 16 residues. From germline, CDR1 is SGHRS and CDR2 YFSETQ.

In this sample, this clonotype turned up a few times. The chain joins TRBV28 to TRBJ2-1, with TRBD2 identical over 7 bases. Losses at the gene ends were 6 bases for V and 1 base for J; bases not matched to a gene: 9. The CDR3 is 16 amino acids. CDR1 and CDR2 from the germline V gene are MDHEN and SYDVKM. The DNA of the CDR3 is TGTGCCAGCAGCTCATGGGCTAGCGGATCCTACAATGAGCAGTTCTTC. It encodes CASSSWASGSYNEQFF.

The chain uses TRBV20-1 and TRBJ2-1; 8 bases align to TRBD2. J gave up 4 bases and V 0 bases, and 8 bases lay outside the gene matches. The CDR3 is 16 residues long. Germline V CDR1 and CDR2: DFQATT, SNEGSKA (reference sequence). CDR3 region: CSARDGASGSYNEQFF. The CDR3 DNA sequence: TGCAGTGCTAGAGATGGGGCCAGCGGGAGTTACAATGAGCAGTTCTTC.

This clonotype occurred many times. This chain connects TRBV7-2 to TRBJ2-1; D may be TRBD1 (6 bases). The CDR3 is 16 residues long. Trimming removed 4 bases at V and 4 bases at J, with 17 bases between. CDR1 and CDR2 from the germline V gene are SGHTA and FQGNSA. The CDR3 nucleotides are TGTGCCAGCAGCTCCCCCCTCTGGGGGCTGTACAATGAGCAGTTCTTC. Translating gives CASSSPLWGLYNEQFF. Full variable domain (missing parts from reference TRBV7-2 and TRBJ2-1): GAGVSQSPSNKVTEKGKDVELRCDPISGHTALYWYRQSLGQGLEFLIYFQGNSAPDKSGLPSDRFSAERTGGSVSTLTIQRTQQEDSAVYLCASSSPLWGLYNEQFFGPGTRLTVL.

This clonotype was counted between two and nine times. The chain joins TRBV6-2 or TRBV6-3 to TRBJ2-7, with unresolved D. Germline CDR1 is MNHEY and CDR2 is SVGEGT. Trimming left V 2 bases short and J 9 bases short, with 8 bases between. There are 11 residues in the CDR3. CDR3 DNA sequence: TGTGCCAGCAGTTACGGCGTAGGGCAGTACTTC. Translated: CASSYGVGQYF.

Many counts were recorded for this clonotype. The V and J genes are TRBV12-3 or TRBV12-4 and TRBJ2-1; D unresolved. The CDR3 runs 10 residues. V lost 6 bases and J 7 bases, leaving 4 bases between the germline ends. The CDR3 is CASRANEQFF. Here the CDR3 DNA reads TGTGCCAGCAGGGCTAATGAGCAGTTCTTC.

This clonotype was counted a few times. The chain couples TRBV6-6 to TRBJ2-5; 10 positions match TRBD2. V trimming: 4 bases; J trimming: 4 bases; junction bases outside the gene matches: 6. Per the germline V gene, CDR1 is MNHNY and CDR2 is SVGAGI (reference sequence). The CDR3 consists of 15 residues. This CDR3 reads CASSLTSGATETQYF. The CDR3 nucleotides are TGTGCCAGCAGTTTAACTAGCGGGGCGACAGAGACCCAGTACTTC.

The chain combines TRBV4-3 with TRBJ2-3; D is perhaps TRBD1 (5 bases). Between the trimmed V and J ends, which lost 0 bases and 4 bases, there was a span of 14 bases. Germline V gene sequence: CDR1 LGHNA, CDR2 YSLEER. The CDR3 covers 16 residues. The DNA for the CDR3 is TGCGCCAGCAGCCAAGATGGGTCCTCCAGGGCAGATACGCAGTATTTT. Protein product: CASSQDGSSRADTQYF.

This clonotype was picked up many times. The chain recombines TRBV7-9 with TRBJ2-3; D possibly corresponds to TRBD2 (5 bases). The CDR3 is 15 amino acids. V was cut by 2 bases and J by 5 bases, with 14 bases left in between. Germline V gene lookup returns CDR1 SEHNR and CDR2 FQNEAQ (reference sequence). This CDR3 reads CASSLFSAAGDTQYF. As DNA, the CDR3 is TGTGCCAGCAGCTTATTCTCGGCGGCGGGAGATACGCAGTATTTT. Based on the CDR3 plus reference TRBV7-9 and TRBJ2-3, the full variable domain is DTGVSQNPRHKITKRGQNVTFRCDPISEHNRLYWYRQTLGQGPEFLTYFQNEAQLEKSRLLSDRFSAERPKGSFSTLEIQRTEQGDSAMYLCASSLFSAAGDTQYFGPGTRLTVL.

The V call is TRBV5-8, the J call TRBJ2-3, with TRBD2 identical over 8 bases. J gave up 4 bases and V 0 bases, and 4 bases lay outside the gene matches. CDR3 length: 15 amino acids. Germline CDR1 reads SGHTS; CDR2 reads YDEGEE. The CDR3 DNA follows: TGTGCCAGCAGCTTGGCTCGGGGGGGCGCAGATACGCAGTATTTT. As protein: CASSLARGGADTQYF.

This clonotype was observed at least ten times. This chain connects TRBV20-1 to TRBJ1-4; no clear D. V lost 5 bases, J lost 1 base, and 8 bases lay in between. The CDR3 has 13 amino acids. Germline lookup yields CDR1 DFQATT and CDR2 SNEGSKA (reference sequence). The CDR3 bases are TGCAGTGCTGGAGCCGTAACTAATGAAAAACTGTTTTTT. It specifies CSAGAVTNEKLFF.

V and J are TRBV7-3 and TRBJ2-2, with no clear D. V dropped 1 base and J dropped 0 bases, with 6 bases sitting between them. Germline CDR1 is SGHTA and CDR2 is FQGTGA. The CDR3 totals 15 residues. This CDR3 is CASSLRHPNTGELFF. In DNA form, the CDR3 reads TGTGCCAGCAGCTTAAGACATCCGAACACCGGGGAGCTGTTTTTT.

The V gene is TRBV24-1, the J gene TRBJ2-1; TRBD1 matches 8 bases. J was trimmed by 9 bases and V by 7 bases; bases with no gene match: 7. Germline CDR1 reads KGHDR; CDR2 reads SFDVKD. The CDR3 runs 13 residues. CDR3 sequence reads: CATRGQVRAEQFF. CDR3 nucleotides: TGTGCCACCAGGGGACAGGTCAGGGCTGAGCAGTTCTTC.

The CDR3 region has the DNA TGCAGTGCTAGTGGGACAGCTAACTATGGCTACACCTTC. Protein product: CSASGTANYGYTF. The chain recombines TRBV20-1 with TRBJ1-2; TRBD1 aligns across 7 bases. The CDR3 loop spans 13 amino acids. Germline V CDR1 and CDR2: DFQATT, SNEGSKA (reference sequence). The V gene end was trimmed by 3 bases and the J gene end by 0 bases; junction bases not matched to a gene: 1.

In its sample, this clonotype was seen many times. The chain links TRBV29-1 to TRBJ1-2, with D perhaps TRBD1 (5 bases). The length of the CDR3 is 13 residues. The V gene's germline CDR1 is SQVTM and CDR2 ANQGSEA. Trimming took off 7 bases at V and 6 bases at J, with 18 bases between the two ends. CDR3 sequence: CSAVDIIDNGYTF. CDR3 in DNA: TGCAGCGCCGTGGACATCATCGACAATGGCTACACCTTC.

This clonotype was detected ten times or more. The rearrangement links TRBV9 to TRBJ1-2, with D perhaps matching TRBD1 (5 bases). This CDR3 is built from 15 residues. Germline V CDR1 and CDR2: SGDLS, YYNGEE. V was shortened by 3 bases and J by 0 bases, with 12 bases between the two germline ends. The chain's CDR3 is CASSEGTLANYGYTF. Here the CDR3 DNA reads TGTGCCAGCAGCGAGGGGACGCTTGCTAACTATGGCTACACCTTC.

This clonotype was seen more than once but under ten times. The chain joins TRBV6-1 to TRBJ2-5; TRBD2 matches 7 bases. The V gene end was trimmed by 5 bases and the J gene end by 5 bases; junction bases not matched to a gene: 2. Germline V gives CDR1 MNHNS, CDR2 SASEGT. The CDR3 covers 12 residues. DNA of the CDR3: TGTGCCAGCAGTAGGGGAGGGGAGACCCAGTACTTC. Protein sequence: CASSRGGETQYF.

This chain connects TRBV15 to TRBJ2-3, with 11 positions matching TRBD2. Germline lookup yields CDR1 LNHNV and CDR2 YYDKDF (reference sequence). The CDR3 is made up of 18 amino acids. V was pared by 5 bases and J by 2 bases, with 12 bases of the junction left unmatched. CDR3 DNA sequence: TGTGCCACCAGCGGCCTAGCGGGGGGTCTCTTCGACACAGATACGCAGTATTTT. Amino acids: CATSGLAGGLFDTDTQYF. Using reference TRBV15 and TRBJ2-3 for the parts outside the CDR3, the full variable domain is DAMVIQNPRYQVTQFGKPVTLSCSQTLNHNVMYWYQQKSSQAPKLLFHYYDKDFNNEADTPDNFQSRRPNTSFCFLDIRSPGLGDTAMYLCATSGLAGGLFDTDTQYFGPGTRLTVL.

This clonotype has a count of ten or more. CDR3: CASSLSGGSYEQYF. CDR3 DNA: TGTGCCAGCAGCTTAAGCGGGGGCTCCTACGAGCAGTACTTC. The chain recombines TRBV7-3 with TRBJ2-7, with 7 bases matching TRBD2. The V gene end was trimmed by 1 base and the J gene end by 0 bases; junction bases not matched to a gene: 0. Germline values: CDR1 SGHTA, CDR2 FQGTGA. This CDR3 region has 14 residues.

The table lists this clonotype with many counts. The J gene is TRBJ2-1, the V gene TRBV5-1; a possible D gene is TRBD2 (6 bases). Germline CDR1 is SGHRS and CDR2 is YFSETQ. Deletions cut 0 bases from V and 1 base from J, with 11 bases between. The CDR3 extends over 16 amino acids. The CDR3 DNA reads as TGCGCCAGCAGCTTGGCCGCACTAGCTTCCTACAATGAGCAGTTCTTC. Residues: CASSLAALASYNEQFF.

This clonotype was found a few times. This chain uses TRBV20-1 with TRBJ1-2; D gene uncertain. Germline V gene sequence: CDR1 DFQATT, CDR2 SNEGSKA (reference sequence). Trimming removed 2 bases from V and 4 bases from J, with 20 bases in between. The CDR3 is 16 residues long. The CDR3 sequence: CSARLHTPALSYGYTF. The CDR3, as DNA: TGCAGTGCTAGACTTCATACCCCGGCTCTCAGCTATGGCTACACCTTC.

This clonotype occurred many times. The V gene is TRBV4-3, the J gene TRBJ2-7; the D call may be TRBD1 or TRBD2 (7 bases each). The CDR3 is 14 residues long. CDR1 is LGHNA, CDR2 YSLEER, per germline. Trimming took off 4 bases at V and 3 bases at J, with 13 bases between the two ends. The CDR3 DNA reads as TGCGCCAGCAGCCGTGGGGGGGACAGCTACGAGCAGTACTTC. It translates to CASSRGGDSYEQYF.

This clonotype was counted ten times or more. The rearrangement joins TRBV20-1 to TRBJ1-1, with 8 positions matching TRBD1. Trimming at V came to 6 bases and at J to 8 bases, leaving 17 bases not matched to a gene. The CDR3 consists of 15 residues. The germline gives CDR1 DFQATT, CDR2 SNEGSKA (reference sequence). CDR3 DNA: TGCAGTGCCAGACCCGGGACAGGCCTTTCTCGGGAAGCTTTCTTT. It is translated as CSARPGTGLSREAFF.

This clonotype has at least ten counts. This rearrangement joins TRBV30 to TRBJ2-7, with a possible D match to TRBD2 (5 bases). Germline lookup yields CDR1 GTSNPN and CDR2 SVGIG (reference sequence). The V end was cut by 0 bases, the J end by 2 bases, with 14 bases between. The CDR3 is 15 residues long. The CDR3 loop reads CAWSVGLASPYEQYF. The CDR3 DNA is TGTGCCTGGAGTGTAGGGCTAGCTTCCCCCTACGAGCAGTACTTC.

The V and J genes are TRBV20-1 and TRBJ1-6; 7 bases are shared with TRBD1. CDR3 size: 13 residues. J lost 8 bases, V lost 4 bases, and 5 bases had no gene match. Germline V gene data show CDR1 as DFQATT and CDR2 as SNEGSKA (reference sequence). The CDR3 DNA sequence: TGCAGTGCTAACAGGGGATCTGATTCACCCCTCCACTTT. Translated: CSANRGSDSPLHF.

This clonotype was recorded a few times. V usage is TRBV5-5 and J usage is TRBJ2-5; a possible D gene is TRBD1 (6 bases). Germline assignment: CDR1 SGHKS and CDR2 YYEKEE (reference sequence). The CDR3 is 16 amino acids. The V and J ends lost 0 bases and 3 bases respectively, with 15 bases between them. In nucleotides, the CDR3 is TGTGCCAGCAGCTTGGCCCCAATGGCAGGGGAAGAGACCCAGTACTTC. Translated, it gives CASSLAPMAGEETQYF.

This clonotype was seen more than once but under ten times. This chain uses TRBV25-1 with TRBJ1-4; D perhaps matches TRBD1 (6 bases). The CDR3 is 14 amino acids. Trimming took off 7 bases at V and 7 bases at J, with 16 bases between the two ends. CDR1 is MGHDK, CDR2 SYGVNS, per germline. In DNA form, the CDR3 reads TGTGCCAGCATACAGACAGGATCCGCTGAAAAACTGTTTTTT. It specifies CASIQTGSAEKLFF.

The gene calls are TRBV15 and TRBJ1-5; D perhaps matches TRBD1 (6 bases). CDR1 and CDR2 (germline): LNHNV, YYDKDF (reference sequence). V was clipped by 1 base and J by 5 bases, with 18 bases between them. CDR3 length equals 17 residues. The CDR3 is CATSRVVIQGRDQPQHF. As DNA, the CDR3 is TGTGCCACCAGCAGAGTGGTAATCCAGGGGAGGGATCAGCCCCAGCATTTT. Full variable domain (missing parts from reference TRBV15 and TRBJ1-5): DAMVIQNPRYQVTQFGKPVTLSCSQTLNHNVMYWYQQKSSQAPKLLFHYYDKDFNNEADTPDNFQSRRPNTSFCFLDIRSPGLGDTAMYLCATSRVVIQGRDQPQHFGDGTRLSIL.

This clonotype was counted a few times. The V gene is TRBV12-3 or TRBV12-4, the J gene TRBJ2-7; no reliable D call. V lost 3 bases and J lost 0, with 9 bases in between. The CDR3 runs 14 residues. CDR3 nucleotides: TGTGCCAGCAGTTTGGGCGGCCCCTCCTACGAGCAGTACTTC. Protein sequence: CASSLGGPSYEQYF.